The clone carrying this T cell receptor (beta chain) was detected only once. No antigen is known for it. The CDR3 is 20 amino acids. From germline, CDR1 is MDHEN and CDR2 SYDVKM. The ends lost 8 bases at V and 7 bases at J; junction bases unmatched: 28. The entry originates in a study of cytomegalovirus exposure and HLA in healthy donors. Use of 60 Vbeta and 13 Jbeta primers characterized the PCR. Profiling relied on immunoSEQ multiplex PCR, and the TCRdb table lists in-frame clones only, not all of them. The sample consists of around 100,000 clones, around 82% of them appearing once. Study-level results: Previously analyzed data showed that most TCR beta V segments were productive at a frequency of about 87% or about 30%. For most TCR sequences rarity was the rule, although some public TCRs occurred in many donors.

Sequencing input: PBMCs. The sequence derives from a woman aged 18-29 years in good health and CMV-seropositive. V usage is TRBV28 and J usage is TRBJ2-7; TRBD2 matches at 11 bases. The CDR3 region has the DNA TGTGCCAGCGGGGGGGATGACAGATTCCGACTAGCGGGACCCGGAGGGGAGCAGTACTTC. It specifies CASGGDDRFRLAGPGGEQYF. Variable domain in full (rest from reference TRBV28 and TRBJ2-7): DVKVTQSSRYLVKRTGEKVFLECVQDMDHENMFWYRQDPGLGLRLIYFSYDVKMKEKGDIPEGYSVSREKKERFSLILESASTNQTSMYLCASGGDDRFRLAGPGGEQYFGPGTRLTVT.